The 29 T cell receptor beta chains reported below all come from one sample, sequenced in a study of T-cell reconstitution after alpha-beta-depleted transplantation in children. For TCRbeta, the library was prepared with unique molecular identifiers. MiXCR was run by TCRdb on the PCR reads, yielding one entry per CDR3 protein. The sample includes about 370,000 distinct CDR3 sequences, around 20% of them seen just once. This specimen was PBMCs from the stem cell graft donor, taken from the stem cell graft. The receptors shown here come from a human donor who donated a stem cell graft to a child with acute myeloid leukemia.

This chain's CDR3 is CSVVPRTGKFHTEAFF. The CDR3 DNA is TGCAGCGTCGTTCCTAGGACAGGGAAGTTTCACACTGAAGCTTTCTTT. V and J are TRBV29-1 and TRBJ1-1, with 8 nucleotides matching TRBD1. The trim removed 6 bases at V and 3 bases at J, leaving 15 bases unmatched. The CDR3 consists of 16 residues. The germline gives CDR1 SQVTM, CDR2 ANQGSEA.

The chain links TRBV5-1 to TRBJ2-3; D is unresolved. CDR3 length: 13 amino acids. Looked up from germline, CDR1 is SGHRS and CDR2 is YFSETQ. V lost 10 bases, J lost 2 bases, and 14 bases lay in between. This CDR3 is CARPMDPTDTQYF. For the CDR3, the DNA is TGCGCCCGGCCCATGGACCCCACAGATACGCAGTATTTT.

The chain joins TRBV5-1 to TRBJ2-2; 7 positions match TRBD1. Trimming cost V 5 bases and J 0 bases; bases outside gene matches: 7. The germline CDR1 and CDR2 sequences are SGHRS and YFSETQ. The CDR3 spans 16 residues. CDR3 in DNA: TGCGCCAGCAGGTTGACAGGGACGGCGAACACCGGGGAGCTGTTTTTT. Its protein is CASRLTGTANTGELFF. The entire variable domain, with the rest obtained from reference TRBV5-1 and TRBJ2-2, is as follows: KAGVTQTPRYLIKTRGQQVTLSCSPISGHRSVSWYQQTPGQGLQFLFEYFSETQRNKGNFPGRFSGRQFSNSRSEMNVSTLELGDSALYLCASRLTGTANTGELFFGEGSRLTVL.

The chain has TRBV5-1 and TRBJ2-7, with D perhaps matching TRBD2 (5 bases). This CDR3 contains 14 residues. V lost 0 bases to trimming and J lost 7 bases, with 14 bases between them. The V gene's germline CDR1 is SGHRS and CDR2 YFSETQ. CDR3 sequence (DNA): TGCGCCAGCAGCTTGGGAGGGCCCTCGTGGGAGCAGTACTTC. The encoded protein is CASSLGGPSWEQYF. Full variable domain (missing parts from reference TRBV5-1 and TRBJ2-7): KAGVTQTPRYLIKTRGQQVTLSCSPISGHRSVSWYQQTPGQGLQFLFEYFSETQRNKGNFPGRFSGRQFSNSRSEMNVSTLELGDSALYLCASSLGGPSWEQYFGPGTRLTVT.

The rearrangement links TRBV28 to TRBJ1-1; 10 bases are shared with TRBD1. From germline, CDR1 is MDHEN and CDR2 SYDVKM. The ends lost 2 bases at V and 10 bases at J; junction bases unmatched: 4. The CDR3 is 13 amino acids. The CDR3 loop is CASSLIRDRGAFF. CDR3 nucleotide sequence: TGTGCCAGCAGTTTAATCCGGGACAGGGGAGCTTTCTTT.

The chain carries TRBV18 and TRBJ2-1; no clear D gene. With 2 bases removed from V and 7 bases from J, the gap between germline ends came to 9 bases. The CDR3 runs to 13 residues. The germline V gene encodes CDR1 KGHSH and CDR2 LQKENI. The chain's CDR3 is CASSPIISNEQFF. CDR3 sequence (DNA): TGTGCCAGCTCACCAATTATATCGAATGAGCAGTTCTTC. The full variable domain, rest sourced from reference TRBV18 and TRBJ2-1, is NAGVMQNPRHLVRRRGQEARLRCSPMKGHSHVYWYRQLPEEGLKFMVYLQKENIIDESGMPKERFSAEFPKEGPSILRIQQVVRGDSAAYFCASSPIISNEQFFGPGTRLTVL.

V is TRBV4-1 and J is TRBJ2-1; D possibly uses TRBD1 or TRBD2 (6 bases each). This CDR3 is 14 amino acids long. The V end was cut by 3 bases, the J end by 8 bases, with 14 bases between. Germline-derived CDR1 and CDR2 are MGHRA and YSYEKL. This CDR3 reads CASSQIGGKHEQFF. The CDR3 DNA sequence: TGCGCCAGCAGCCAGATAGGGGGGAAACATGAGCAGTTCTTC.

This clonotype is a singleton in its sample. The CDR3 sequence is CSVEPANTGELFF. In DNA, the CDR3 is TGCAGCGTTGAGCCTGCGAACACCGGGGAGCTGTTTTTT. V gene TRBV29-1 combines with J gene TRBJ2-2; D gene ambiguous. This CDR3 comprises 13 residues. Germline V lookup: CDR1 SQVTM, CDR2 ANQGSEA. With 3 bases removed from V and 0 bases from J, the gap between germline ends came to 5 bases.

The chain links TRBV20-1 to TRBJ2-5, with D perhaps matching TRBD2 (5 bases). Germline V CDR1 and CDR2: DFQATT, SNEGSKA (reference sequence). Trimming removed 3 bases at V and 2 bases at J, with 13 bases between. The CDR3 runs to 14 residues. The CDR3 region is CSASWAGRQETQYF. The CDR3 DNA reads as TGCAGTGCTAGTTGGGCGGGTCGGCAAGAGACCCAGTACTTC.

In its sample, this clonotype was seen many times. The chain links TRBV29-1 to TRBJ2-7, with TRBD1 as a possible D gene (6 bases). Germline-derived CDR1 and CDR2 are SQVTM and ANQGSEA. The CDR3 totals 15 residues. Trimming shortened V by 6 bases and J by 0 bases, and 18 bases separated the two germline ends. The CDR3 region is CSVDGGGRSSYEQYF. The CDR3 bases are TGCAGCGTCGACGGTGGGGGCAGAAGCTCCTACGAGCAGTACTTC.

This clonotype was recorded at least ten times. The rearrangement links TRBV20-1 to TRBJ2-7; D remains ambiguous. Trimming stripped 0 bases from V and 3 bases from J, with 3 bases between. Germline CDR1 DFQATT, CDR2 SNEGSKA (reference sequence). This CDR3 contains 11 residues. CDR3 DNA sequence: TGCAGTGCTAGAGAAAACTACGAGCAGTACTTC. It specifies CSARENYEQYF.

This sequence joins TRBV5-6 and TRBJ1-5; no reliable D call. Germline V gene lookup returns CDR1 SGHDT and CDR2 YYEEEE. This CDR3 contains 15 residues. Trimming took off 4 bases at V and 0 bases at J, with 11 bases between the two ends. The DNA for the CDR3 is TGTGCCAGCAGCAGGTTTGCGTATAGCAATCAGCCCCAGCATTTT. It yields the protein CASSRFAYSNQPQHF.

This clonotype was seen only once. The V and J genes are TRBV20-1 and TRBJ2-3; TRBD2 agrees at 13 bases. V shed 8 bases, J shed 2 bases, and the junction held 10 bases outside the gene matches. This CDR3 is built from 16 residues. Germline values: CDR1 DFQATT, CDR2 SNEGSKA (reference sequence). CDR3 loop: CSPTSGLAGATDTQYF. The CDR3 DNA follows: TGCAGTCCTACTTCAGGACTAGCGGGAGCCACAGATACGCAGTATTTT.

The chain links TRBV12-3 or TRBV12-4 to TRBJ2-7; 10 positions agree with TRBD2. The CDR3 is made up of 15 amino acids. Losses at the gene ends were 5 bases for V and 4 bases for J; bases not matched to a gene: 8. In DNA form, the CDR3 reads TGTGCCAGCAGTCACGCTAGCGGGAGACGGTACGAGCAGTACTTC. It yields the protein CASSHASGRRYEQYF.

This clonotype occurred a few times. The gene calls are TRBV6-5 and TRBJ2-2; D gene unclear. Germline V lookup: CDR1 MNHEY, CDR2 SVGAGI. V was pared by 3 bases and J by 8 bases, with 22 bases between. The CDR3 covers 17 residues. The CDR3 bases are TGTGCCAGCAGTTATGGTTCTTATCCTCTAGATGCTGGGGAGCTGTTTTTT. It codes for CASSYGSYPLDAGELFF.

The J gene is TRBJ2-1, the V gene TRBV20-1; D possibly corresponds to TRBD2 (5 bases). The germline V and J ends were trimmed by 0 bases and 1 base, with 13 bases remaining between them. CDR1 DFQATT and CDR2 SNEGSKA come from the germline V gene (reference sequence). The CDR3 is made up of 16 amino acids. CDR3 nucleotides: TGCAGTGCTAGAGATGAAGCGGTAGGGTCCTACAATGAGCAGTTCTTC. It is translated as CSARDEAVGSYNEQFF.

The V and J genes are TRBV11-1 and TRBJ2-6, with D perhaps TRBD1 (7 bases). Deletions cut 5 bases from V and 3 bases from J, with 20 bases between. CDR1 and CDR2 from the germline V gene are SGHAT and FQDESV (reference sequence). The CDR3 sequence is 18 residues long. The CDR3 region has the DNA TGTGCCAGCAGCCGCGACAGGGACTCATTCGGTGGGGCCAACGTCCTGACTTTC. Protein sequence: CASSRDRDSFGGANVLTF. Variable domain in full (rest from reference TRBV11-1 and TRBJ2-6): EAEVAQSPRYKITEKSQAVAFWCDPISGHATLYWYRQILGQGPELLVQFQDESVVDDSQLPKDRFSAERLKGVDSTLKIQPAELGDSAMYLCASSRDRDSFGGANVLTFGAGSRLTVL.

This rearrangement joins TRBV5-1 to TRBJ1-2; TRBD1 matches 8 bases. V lost 0 bases and J lost 4; bases outside the gene matches: 2. Germline V CDR1 and CDR2: SGHRS, YFSETQ. The CDR3 extends over 14 amino acids. The CDR3 DNA reads TGCGCCAGCAGCTTGGGACAGGGGACCTATGGCTACACCTTC. It translates to CASSLGQGTYGYTF.

This clonotype has a handful of counts. V is TRBV20-1 and J is TRBJ2-3, with D possibly TRBD1 on 5 matching bases. Trimming removed 4 bases from V and 6 bases from J, with 8 bases in between. The V gene's germline CDR1 is DFQATT and CDR2 SNEGSKA (reference sequence). The CDR3 consists of 11 residues. The CDR3 loop reads CSATGRDTQYF. The DNA for the CDR3 is TGCAGTGCTACAGGGCGGGATACGCAGTATTTT.

The chain links TRBV12-3 or TRBV12-4 to TRBJ2-5; D may be TRBD2 (6 bases). This CDR3 comprises 16 residues. The germline V and J ends were trimmed by 3 bases and 6 bases, with 20 bases remaining between them. As DNA, the CDR3 is TGTGCCAGCAGTTTTCGACTTGCCCGGGGGAGAAAGACCCAGTACTTC. As protein: CASSFRLARGRKTQYF.

Only a few counts were recorded for this clonotype. The chain links TRBV7-2 to TRBJ1-1; tentative D call: TRBD1 (5 bases). Germline assignment: CDR1 SGHTA and CDR2 FQGNSA. Trimming left V 5 bases short and J 0 bases short, with 10 bases between. This CDR3 is 14 amino acids long. This chain's CDR3 is CASSEGLLNTEAFF. The CDR3 DNA follows: TGTGCCAGCAGCGAGGGGCTGTTGAACACTGAAGCTTTCTTT.

This clonotype was detected a few times. The rearrangement joins TRBV2 to TRBJ1-2; tentatively, D is TRBD1 (6 bases). Germline CDR1 SNHLY, CDR2 FYNNEI. Trimming took 1 base from V and 4 from J, leaving 10 bases between them. The CDR3 consists of 14 residues. The chain's CDR3 is CASSEGEGGYGYTF. CDR3 sequence (DNA): TGTGCCAGCAGTGAAGGGGAGGGGGGCTATGGCTACACCTTC.

The chain carries TRBV6-6 and TRBJ1-2, with a weak D call TRBD1 (5 bases). Germline assignment: CDR1 MNHNY and CDR2 SVGAGI (reference sequence). This CDR3 is 13 amino acids long. V was shortened by 6 bases and J by 4 bases, with 12 bases between the two germline ends. In DNA, the CDR3 is TGTGCCAGCAGCCCCTCAGGGAGCTATGGCTACACCTTC. Protein product: CASSPSGSYGYTF.

The V and J genes are TRBV6-6 and TRBJ1-4, with D hard to call. This CDR3 region has 13 residues. V was pared by 2 bases and J by 4 bases, with 5 bases between. Germline lookup yields CDR1 MNHNY and CDR2 SVGAGI (reference sequence). CDR3 protein: CASSYRSNEKLFF. CDR3 nucleotides: TGTGCCAGCAGTTACCGGAGTAATGAAAAACTGTTTTTT.

This clonotype was detected ten times or more. The rearrangement links TRBV20-1 to TRBJ2-1, with a possible D match to TRBD2 (5 bases). With 6 bases removed from V and 8 bases from J, the gap between germline ends came to 11 bases. Germline V CDR1 and CDR2: DFQATT, SNEGSKA (reference sequence). The CDR3 length is 11 residues. The CDR3 DNA reads as TGCAGTGCCACCATCGGGGATGAGCAGTTCTTC. Translated, it gives CSATIGDEQFF.

Here the CDR3 DNA reads TGCAGTGCTAGAGTGGTTGCGACTAGCGATTATCAAGAGACCCAGTACTTC. Its translation is CSARVVATSDYQETQYF. This chain links TRBV20-1 with TRBJ2-5, with 8 bases that match TRBD2. Germline CDR1 and CDR2: DFQATT and SNEGSKA (reference sequence). The CDR3 length is 17 residues. The trim removed 1 base at V and 2 bases at J, leaving 12 bases unmatched.

This clonotype was recorded a few times. J is TRBJ1-1 and V is TRBV27, with D tentatively TRBD1 (5 bases). The CDR3 is made up of 15 amino acids. CDR1 is MNHEY and CDR2 is SMNVEV in the germline V gene (reference sequence). With 5 bases removed from V and 6 bases from J, the gap between germline ends came to 19 bases. This chain's CDR3 is CASSLGRPWGAEAFF. In nucleotides, the CDR3 is TGTGCCAGCAGTCTAGGCAGACCTTGGGGGGCTGAAGCTTTCTTT.

The chain uses TRBV12-3 or TRBV12-4 and TRBJ2-5, with TRBD1 identical over 10 bases. V gave up 4 bases and J gave up 3 bases; unmatched junction bases: 8. This CDR3 is built from 16 residues. The CDR3 loop is CASSYPTTGGEETQYF. Here the CDR3 DNA reads TGTGCCAGCAGTTATCCTACGACAGGGGGCGAAGAGACCCAGTACTTC.

The V and J genes are TRBV20-1 and TRBJ2-1, with TRBD1 matching 8 bases. The CDR3 is made up of 16 amino acids. J gave up 4 bases and V 6 bases, and 14 bases lay outside the gene matches. Germline-derived CDR1 and CDR2 are DFQATT and SNEGSKA (reference sequence). The CDR3 reads CSATLFDRGSYNEQFF. Here the CDR3 DNA reads TGCAGTGCCACCCTTTTTGACAGGGGATCTTACAATGAGCAGTTCTTC.